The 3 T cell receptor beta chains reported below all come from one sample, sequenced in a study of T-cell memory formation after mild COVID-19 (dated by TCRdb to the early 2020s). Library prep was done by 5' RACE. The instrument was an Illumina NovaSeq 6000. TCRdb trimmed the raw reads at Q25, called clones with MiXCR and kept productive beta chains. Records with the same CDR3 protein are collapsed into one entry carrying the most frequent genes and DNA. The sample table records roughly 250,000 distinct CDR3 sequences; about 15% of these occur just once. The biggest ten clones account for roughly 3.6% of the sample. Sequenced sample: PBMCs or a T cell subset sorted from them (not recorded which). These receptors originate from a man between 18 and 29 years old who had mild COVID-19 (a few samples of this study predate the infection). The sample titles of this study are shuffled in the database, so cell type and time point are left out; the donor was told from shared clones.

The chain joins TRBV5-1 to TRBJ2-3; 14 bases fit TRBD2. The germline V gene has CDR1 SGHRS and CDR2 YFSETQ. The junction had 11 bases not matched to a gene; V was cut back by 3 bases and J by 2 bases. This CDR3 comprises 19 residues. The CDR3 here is CASSSGTSGGRGTTDTQYF. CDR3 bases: TGCGCCAGCAGCTCTGGGACTAGCGGGGGAAGGGGGACCACAGATACGCAGTATTTT.

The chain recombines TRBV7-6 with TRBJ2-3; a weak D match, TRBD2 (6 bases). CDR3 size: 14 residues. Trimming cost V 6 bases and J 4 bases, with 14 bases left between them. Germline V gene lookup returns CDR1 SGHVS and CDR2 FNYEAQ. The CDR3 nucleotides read TGTGCCAGCAGTCCCCGGGGGTTTTCAGATACGCAGTATTTT. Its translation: CASSPRGFSDTQYF.

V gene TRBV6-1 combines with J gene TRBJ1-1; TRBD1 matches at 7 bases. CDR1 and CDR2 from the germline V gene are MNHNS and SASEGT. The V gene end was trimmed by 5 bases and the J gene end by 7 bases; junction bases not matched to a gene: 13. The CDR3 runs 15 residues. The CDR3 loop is CASSPIRDSKIEAFF. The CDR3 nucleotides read TGTGCCAGCAGTCCGATCCGGGACAGTAAAATTGAAGCTTTCTTT.